The 7 T cell receptor beta chains below come from one sample, sequenced in a study of shared T cell receptors in the human thymus. Measured with immunoSEQ multiplex PCR; TCRdb has only the in-frame clones, and not every one. The sample records 540,000 or so clones, around 82% being singletons. The same specimen was also included in a second study, on human thymus T cells.

What was sequenced was thymocytes. The receptors here all came from a boy younger than two with a congenital heart defect.

This chain links TRBV9 with TRBJ2-6, with D possibly matching TRBD2 (5 bases). From germline, CDR1 is SGDLS and CDR2 YYNGEE. Between the trimmed V and J ends, which lost 0 bases and 3 bases, there was a span of 13 bases. The CDR3 runs to 17 residues. CDR3 protein: CASSVAWELGGANVLTF. The CDR3 coding sequence is TGTGCCAGCAGCGTAGCATGGGAGTTGGGTGGGGCCAACGTCCTGACTTTC.

CDR3 loop: CSARTVETNEKLFF. The CDR3 DNA sequence: TGCAGCGCCCGGACAGTCGAGACTAATGAAAAACTGTTTTTT. The V and J genes are TRBV29-1 and TRBJ1-4, with D perhaps matching TRBD1 (6 bases). The CDR3 has 14 amino acids. Germline CDR1 is SQVTM and CDR2 is ANQGSEA. The V end was cut by 7 bases, the J end by 2 bases, with 14 bases between.

This clone was detected once. The rearrangement joins TRBV11-1 to TRBJ2-7; TRBD2 matches 8 bases. The germline gives CDR1 SGHAT, CDR2 FQDESV (reference sequence). This CDR3 is 16 amino acids long. Trimming cost V 4 bases and J 2 bases; bases outside gene matches: 10. The CDR3 DNA sequence: TGTGCCAGCAGCTCGGAAGGCGGGACTAGAACCTACGAGCAGTACTTC. Protein: CASSSEGGTRTYEQYF.

The chain combines TRBV7-4 with TRBJ2-7; 9 bases are shared with TRBD2. CDR1 SGHVT and CDR2 SQSDAQ come from the germline V gene. The V gene end was trimmed by 8 bases and the J gene end by 7 bases; junction bases not matched to a gene: 12. The CDR3 runs 14 residues. CDR3 nucleotides: TGTGCCAGCTCTAGCGGGACTGCTGTAGGTGAGCAGTACTTC. It translates to CASSSGTAVGEQYF.

This sequence joins TRBV30 and TRBJ2-1; 10 bases fit TRBD2. Germline V gives CDR1 GTSNPN, CDR2 SVGIG (reference sequence). This CDR3 contains 16 residues. V lost 0 bases to trimming and J lost 1 base; unmatched junction nucleotides: 3. The CDR3 region has the DNA TGTGCCTGGAGTGTCGCTAGCGGGAGATCCTACAATGAGCAGTTCTTC. Translation gives CAWSVASGRSYNEQFF.

J is TRBJ2-2 and V is TRBV5-6; unclear D gene. V lost 0 bases, J lost 2 bases, and 5 bases lay in between. Germline V gene data show CDR1 as SGHDT and CDR2 as YYEEEE. This CDR3 is built from 14 residues. The CDR3 DNA is TGTGCCAGCAGCTTGGTCAGAAACACCGGGGAGCTGTTTTTT. Amino acid sequence: CASSLVRNTGELFF.

This clone appeared once. The J gene is TRBJ2-3, the V gene TRBV28, with 10 bases aligning to TRBD2. V lost 4 bases, J lost 8 bases, and 15 bases stayed unmatched. This CDR3 has 17 amino acids. Germline loops: CDR1 MDHEN, CDR2 SYDVKM. DNA for the CDR3: TGTGCCAGCAGTTCCAGGGCCAGCGGGAGGGTTCGAAGTACGCAGTATTTT. Protein sequence: CASSSRASGRVRSTQYF. Based on the CDR3 plus reference TRBV28 and TRBJ2-3, the full variable domain is DVKVTQSSRYLVKRTGEKVFLECVQDMDHENMFWYRQDPGLGLRLIYFSYDVKMKEKGDIPEGYSVSREKKERFSLILESASTNQTSMYLCASSSRASGRVRSTQYFGPGTRLTVL.